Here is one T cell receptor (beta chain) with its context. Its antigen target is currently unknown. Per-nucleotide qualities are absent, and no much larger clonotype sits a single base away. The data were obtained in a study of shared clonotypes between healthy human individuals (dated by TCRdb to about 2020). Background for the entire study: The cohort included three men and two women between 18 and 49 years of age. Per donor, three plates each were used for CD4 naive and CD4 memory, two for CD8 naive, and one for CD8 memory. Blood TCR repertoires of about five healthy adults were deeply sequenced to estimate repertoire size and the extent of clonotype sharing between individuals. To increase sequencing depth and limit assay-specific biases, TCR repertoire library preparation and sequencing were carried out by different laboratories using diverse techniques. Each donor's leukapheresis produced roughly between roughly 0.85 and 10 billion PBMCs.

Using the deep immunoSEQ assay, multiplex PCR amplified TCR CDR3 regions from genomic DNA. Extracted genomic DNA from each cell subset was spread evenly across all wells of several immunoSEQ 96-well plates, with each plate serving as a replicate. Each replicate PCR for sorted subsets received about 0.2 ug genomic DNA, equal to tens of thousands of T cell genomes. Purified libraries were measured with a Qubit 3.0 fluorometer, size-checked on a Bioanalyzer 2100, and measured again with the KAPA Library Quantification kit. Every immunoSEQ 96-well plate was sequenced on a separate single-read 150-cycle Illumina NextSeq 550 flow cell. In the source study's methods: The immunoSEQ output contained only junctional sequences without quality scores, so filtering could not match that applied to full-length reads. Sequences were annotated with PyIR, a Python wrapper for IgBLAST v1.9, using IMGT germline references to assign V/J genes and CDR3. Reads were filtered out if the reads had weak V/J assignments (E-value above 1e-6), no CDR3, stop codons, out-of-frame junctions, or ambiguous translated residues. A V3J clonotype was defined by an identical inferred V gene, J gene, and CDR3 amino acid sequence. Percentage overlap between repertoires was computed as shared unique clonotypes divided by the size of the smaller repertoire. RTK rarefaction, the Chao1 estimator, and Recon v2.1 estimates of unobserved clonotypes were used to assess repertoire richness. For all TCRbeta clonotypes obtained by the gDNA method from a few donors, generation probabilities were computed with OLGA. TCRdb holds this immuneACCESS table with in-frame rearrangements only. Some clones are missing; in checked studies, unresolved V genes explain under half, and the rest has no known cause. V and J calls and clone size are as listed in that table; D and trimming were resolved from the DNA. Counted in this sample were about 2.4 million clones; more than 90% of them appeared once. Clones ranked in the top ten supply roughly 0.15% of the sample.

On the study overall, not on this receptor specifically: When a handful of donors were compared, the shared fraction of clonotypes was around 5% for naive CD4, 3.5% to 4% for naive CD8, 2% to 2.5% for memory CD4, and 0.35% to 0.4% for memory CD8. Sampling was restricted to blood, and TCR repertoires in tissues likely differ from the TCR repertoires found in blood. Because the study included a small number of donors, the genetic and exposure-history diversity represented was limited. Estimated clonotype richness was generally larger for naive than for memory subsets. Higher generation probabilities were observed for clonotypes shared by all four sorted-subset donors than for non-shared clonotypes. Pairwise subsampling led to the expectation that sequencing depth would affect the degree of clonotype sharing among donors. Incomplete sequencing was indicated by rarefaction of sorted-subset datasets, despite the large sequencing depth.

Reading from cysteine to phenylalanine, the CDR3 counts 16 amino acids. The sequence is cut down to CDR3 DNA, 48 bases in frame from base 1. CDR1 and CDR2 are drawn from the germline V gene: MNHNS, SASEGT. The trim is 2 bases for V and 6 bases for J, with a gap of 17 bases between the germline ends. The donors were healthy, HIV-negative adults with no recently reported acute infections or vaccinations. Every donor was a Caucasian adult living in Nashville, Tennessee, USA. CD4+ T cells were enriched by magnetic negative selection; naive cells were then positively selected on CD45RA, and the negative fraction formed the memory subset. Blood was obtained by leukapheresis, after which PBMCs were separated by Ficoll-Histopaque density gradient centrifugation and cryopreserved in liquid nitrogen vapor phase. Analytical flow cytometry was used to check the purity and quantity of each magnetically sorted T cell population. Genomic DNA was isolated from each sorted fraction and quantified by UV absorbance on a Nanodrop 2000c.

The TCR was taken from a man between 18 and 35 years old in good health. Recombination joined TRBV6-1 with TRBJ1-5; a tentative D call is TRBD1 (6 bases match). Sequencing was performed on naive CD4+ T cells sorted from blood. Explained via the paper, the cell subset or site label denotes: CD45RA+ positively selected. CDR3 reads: CASSELGSGVGQPQHF. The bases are TGTGCCAGCAGTGAACTTGGTTCAGGGGTGGGTCAGCCCCAGCATTTT.